This T cell receptor (beta chain) was documented in a study of Ad26.COV2.S vaccination and SARS-CoV-2 variants. The study's findings and limits: Measurement of non-spike TCR breadth gave similar results in vaccine and placebo recipients. Marked by substantial breadth, spike-specific CD8+ and CD4+ T cell responses were reportedly seen after vaccination.

Concerning this clone: Its antigen is currently unknown.

J gave up 4 bases and V 5 bases, and 15 bases lay outside the gene matches. The CDR3 is 19 residues long. Germline CDR1 and CDR2: LNHDA and SQIVND (reference sequence). The data were produced by immunoSEQ multiplex PCR, yet TCRdb's version contains in-frame clones alone and is incomplete. Here the sample spans about 94,000 clones, more than 70% being singletons. This clonotype was sampled from a human donor who had recovered from COVID-19. This chain uses TRBV19 with TRBJ2-3; 13 bases match TRBD2. Sequenced here: peripheral blood, sampled after recovery from COVID-19. Here the CDR3 DNA reads TGTGCCAGTAGTCCTTCCCGGACTAGCGGGAGAGTAGGCGCAGATACGCAGTATTTT. It yields the protein CASSPSRTSGRVGADTQYF.